The entry below gives a single T cell receptor (beta chain) sequence along with its context. These data are taken from a study of T cells in localized non-small cell lung cancer. Repertoires were generated with immunoSEQ multiplex PCR, while TCRdb's copy carries only in-frame clones and drops some. The sample includes about 7,300 clones, approximately 22% of them seen just once. V trimming: 4 bases; J trimming: 2 bases; junction bases outside the gene matches: 7. The CDR3 length is 15 residues. Germline values: CDR1 MNHGY, CDR2 SAAAGT. This material consisted of lung tumor tissue, taken before any cancer treatment. J is TRBJ2-7 and V is TRBV6-8, with 8 nucleotides matching TRBD2. The sequence derives from a man between 40 and 70 years old with stage III squamous cell lung carcinoma. CDR3 sequence: CASSWEAGVAYEQYF. The CDR3 nucleotides are TGTGCCAGCAGTTGGGAAGCGGGGGTAGCCTACGAGCAGTACTTC.